Given below is one TCR beta chain in context. V shed 4 bases and J shed 2 bases, with 12 bases lying between them. Germline V gives CDR1 LGHDT, CDR2 YNNKEL (reference sequence). This CDR3 is 15 amino acids long. Profiled with immunoSEQ multiplex PCR; TCRdb holds only in-frame clones, not every one. The sample includes roughly 160,000 clones, more than 70% of them seen just once. The data belong to a study of blood T cell repertoires in COVID-19. Sequencing was carried out using PBMCs or T cells enriched from blood (not recorded which). The V call is TRBV3-1 (or the pseudogene TRBV3-2), the J call TRBJ1-3, with a weak D call TRBD1 (6 bases). This clonotype originated in a man aged 60 to 75 who had recovered from COVID-19. Here the CDR3 reads CASSRRGATGNTIYF. CDR3 DNA: TGTGCCAGCAGCCGACGGGGGGCTACTGGAAACACCATATATTTT.